This T cell receptor (beta chain) derives from a study of cytomegalovirus exposure and HLA in healthy donors. Study in general: Caucasian-associated ancestry cluster membership applied to around 76% of about 370 genotyped donors. Study-wide results and caveats: A missense variant in DCLRE1C was later tied to TCR beta V- and J-gene trimming.

Vbeta (60) and Jbeta (13) primers were used in the PCR. TCRdb's table, derived via immunoSEQ multiplex PCR, lists solely in-frame clones and lacks some. Of about 160,000 clones listed, around 80% are singletons. Germline CDR1 is MGHRA and CDR2 is YSYEKL. CDR3 size: 16 residues. The V and J ends lost 4 bases and 2 bases respectively, with 17 bases between them. Comment on this clone: Its antigen remains unknown.

Specimen: PBMCs. This sequence was found in a man aged 40-55 years in good health and CMV-seronegative. This sequence joins TRBV4-1 and TRBJ1-2; tentatively, D is TRBD1 (6 bases). Here the CDR3 reads CASSLLSRGANYGYTF. In DNA, the CDR3 is TGCGCCAGCAGCCTGCTAAGTCGGGGGGCGAACTATGGCTACACCTTC.